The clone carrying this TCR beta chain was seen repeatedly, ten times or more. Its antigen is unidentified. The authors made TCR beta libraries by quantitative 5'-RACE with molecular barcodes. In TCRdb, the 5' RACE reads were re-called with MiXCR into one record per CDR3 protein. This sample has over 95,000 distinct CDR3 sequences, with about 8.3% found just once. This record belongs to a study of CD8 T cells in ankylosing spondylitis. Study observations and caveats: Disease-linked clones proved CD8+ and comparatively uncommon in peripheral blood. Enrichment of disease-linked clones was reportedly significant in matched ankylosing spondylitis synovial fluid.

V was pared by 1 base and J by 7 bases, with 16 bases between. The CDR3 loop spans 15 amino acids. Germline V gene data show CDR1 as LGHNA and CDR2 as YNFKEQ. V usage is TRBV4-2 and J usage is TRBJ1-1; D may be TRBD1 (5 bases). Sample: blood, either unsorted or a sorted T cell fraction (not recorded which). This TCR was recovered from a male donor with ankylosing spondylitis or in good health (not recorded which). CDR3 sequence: CASSQGAWGEDEAFF. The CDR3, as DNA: TGTGCCAGCAGCCAAGGGGCATGGGGGGAGGATGAAGCTTTCTTT.